This TCR beta chain appears in the sequencing data of a study of shared clonotypes between healthy human individuals. Study-wide results and limits: On the whole, naive subsets had larger estimated richness than memory subsets had.

The V gene's germline CDR1 is KGHSH and CDR2 LQKENI. Trimming removed 4 bases from V and 4 bases from J, with 4 bases in between. This CDR3 is 11 amino acids long. This clone has only one observation. Its antigen is unidentified. The study ran the assay at deep level. Using 200 ng DNA, 25,000 to 35,000 T cell genomes, the sorted-subset replicate PCRs were run. TCRdb keeps only in-frame clones here, not all; method: immunoSEQ multiplex PCR. The table has about a million clones, 70% to 80% seen once. The receptor's source is a man aged 18-30 years in good health. Some clones in this sample may be carry-over from other donors' samples. The sample consisted of memory CD4+ T cells from PBMCs. Subset given: CD45RA-negative fraction. The rearrangement joins TRBV18 to TRBJ2-5; D call uncertain. DNA of the CDR3: TGTGCCAGCTCACGCCGAGAGACCCAGTACTTC. Translating gives CASSRRETQYF.